A selection of T cell receptor beta chains follows, all from one sample in a study of vaccination effects on CD4 cells after COVID-19. Repertoires were generated with immunoSEQ multiplex PCR, while TCRdb's copy carries only in-frame clones and drops some. The sample lists some 66,000 clones; roughly four fifths were seen once. For these receptors, no antigen is known. The starting material was CD4+ T cells from PBMCs cultured without peptide, obtained after COVID-19 vaccination. The source of these receptors is a human donor who received a COVID-19 vaccine. The CDR3 runs from the conserved cysteine through the conserved F or W. A D gene is named only where the DNA matches it firmly. Only some rows state a clone size, as once, few, many or a class for expanded clones.

d_call clone_size j_call v_call cdr3_aa cdr3_nt
. . TRBJ1-1 TRBV5-5 CASSFGGSGTEAFF TGTGCCAGCAGCTTCGGGGGTAGTGGCACTGAAGCTTTCTTT
. . TRBJ1-2 TRBV11-2 CASSLVDTFYGYTF TGTGCCAGCAGCTTAGTGGACACCTTCTATGGCTACACCTTC
. . TRBJ1-1 TRBV7-9 CASSLVDTEAFF TGTGCCAGCAGCTTAGTAGACACTGAAGCTTTCTTT
TRBD2 . TRBJ2-6 TRBV5-1 CASSLTQLAGGVAGANVLTF TGCGCCAGCAGCTTGACACAACTAGCGGGGGGGGTCGCTGGGGCCAACGTCCTGACTTTC
TRBD2 . TRBJ2-5 TRBV18 CASSPTSGGETQYF TGTGCCAGCTCACCGACTAGCGGGGGGGAGACCCAGTACTTC
. . TRBJ2-1 TRBV6-5 CASSYRAGDEQFF TGTGCCAGCAGTTACCGGGCCGGGGATGAGCAGTTCTTC
. . TRBJ1-1 TRBV30 CAWTGVRNTEAFF TGTGCCTGGACAGGGGTTCGAAACACTGAAGCTTTCTTT
TRBD1 . TRBJ1-2 TRBV5-5 CASSLRGTGQQDNYGYTF TGTGCCAGCAGCTTGAGGGGGACAGGTCAACAGGATAACTATGGCTACACCTTC
. . TRBJ1-2 TRBV4-1 CASSQEGPGQSNYGYTF TGCGCCAGCAGCCAAGAAGGTCCCGGACAGTCTAACTATGGCTACACCTTC
. . TRBJ1-5 TRBV19 CASTKDYNQPQHF TGTGCCAGTACGAAGGATTACAATCAGCCCCAGCATTTT
. . TRBJ2-4 TRBV9 CASSVAQGSLAKNIQYF TGTGCCAGCAGCGTCGCCCAGGGTTCCCTAGCCAAAAACATTCAGTACTTC
TRBD1 . TRBJ1-1 TRBV28 CASSIGTGNTEAFF TGTGCCAGCAGCATTGGGACAGGGAACACTGAAGCTTTCTTT
TRBD1 . TRBJ1-4 TRBV10-3 CAISQQGAGNEKLFF TGTGCCATCAGTCAACAGGGGGCTGGTAATGAAAAACTGTTTTTT
. . TRBJ1-4 TRBV24-1 CATRREGKLFF TGTGCCACCAGAAGGGAGGGAAAACTGTTTTTT
. . TRBJ1-2 TRBV10-2 CASSEGQRAATF TGCGCCAGCAGTGAGGGACAGAGGGCTGCAACCTTC
TRBD1 . TRBJ2-3 TRBV2 CASSGQGHTDTQYF TGTGCCAGCAGTGGACAGGGACACACAGATACGCAGTATTTT
. once TRBJ1-2 TRBV19 CASSMRGEIQGYTF TGTGCCAGTAGTATGAGGGGCGAAATTCAGGGCTACACCTTC
. . TRBJ2-5 TRBV7-8 CASASTRGRETQYF TGTGCCAGCGCTAGTACCAGGGGTCGAGAGACCCAGTACTTC
. . TRBJ1-3 TRBV6-5 CASSFLQGRGNTIYF TGTGCCAGCAGTTTTCTACAGGGTCGTGGAAACACCATATATTTT
. . TRBJ2-6 TRBV6-2/TRBV6-3 CASSPLQVGANVLTF TGTGCCAGCAGCCCTCTACAGGTCGGGGCCAACGTCCTGACTTTC
. . TRBJ1-2 TRBV7-9 CASSLARVGDGYTF TGTGCCAGCAGCCTAGCTCGGGTGGGGGATGGCTACACCTTC